This T cell receptor beta chain emerged from a study of tumor-infiltrating lymphocytes in localized non-small cell lung cancer. Whole-study results and caveats: Not all patients were TCR sequenced, owing to tissue quantity. Technical variation could not be separated from intratumor heterogeneity here.

On this clone: What it binds is unknown.

Clones were read by immunoSEQ multiplex PCR, and TCRdb kept only the in-frame ones, dropping some. Of 25,000 to 30,000 clones listed, roughly 85% are singletons. The receptor's source is a human donor with non-small cell lung cancer. Material: lung tumor tissue.

The CDR3 coding sequence is TGTGCCAGCAGTGAAGCCGACGGACAGGGTGGAACAGGCTCTTCTGGCTACACCTTC. This encodes CASSEADGQGGTGSSGYTF. This sequence joins TRBV6-1 and TRBJ1-2; 8 nucleotides agree with TRBD1. The length of the CDR3 is 19 residues. Trimming cost V 0 bases and J 7 bases; bases outside gene matches: 19. Germline-derived CDR1 and CDR2 are MNHNS and SASEGT.